This T cell receptor (beta chain) was sequenced for a study of blood T cells in healthy people across ages. On this clonotype itself: The antigen is unknown.

This CDR3 has 16 residues. V shed 6 bases and J shed 1 base, with 19 bases lying between them. Germline loops: CDR1 DFQATT, CDR2 SNEGSKA (reference sequence). Together with a sample-barcoded 5' primer, a J-beta primer mix was included in a second PCR lasting roughly 6 to 12 cycles. Each TCR beta cDNA got a 12-nucleotide random molecular identifier. TCRdb ran MiXCR on the 5' RACE reads and lists one entry per CDR3 protein. The sample yields about 750,000 distinct CDR3 sequences, less than 70% seen once. Findings and limits, study-wide: The diversity estimates, figures obtained from one million T cells, were considered underestimates. There were more naive CD4+ cells and higher diversity in long-lived donors than in aged donors.

The chain has TRBV20-1 and TRBJ2-1; no clear D. The clonotype comes from an elderly man in good health. Sequencing used blood. CDR3 sequence reads: CSAPHMGRRSYNEQFF. CDR3 in DNA: TGCAGTGCCCCTCACATGGGTCGTCGGTCCTACAATGAGCAGTTCTTC.